The clone carrying this T cell receptor beta chain was seen more than once but under ten times. Sample time point: peripheral blood 6 weeks after treatment start. Per germline, CDR1 SGHNT and CDR2 YENEEA. The CDR3 is 14 amino acids. Between the trimmed V and J ends, which lost 2 bases and 9 bases, there was a span of 14 bases. The table came from immunoSEQ multiplex PCR; TCRdb's copy has only in-frame clones and leaves some out. The table shows around 29,000 clones, with roughly 84% occurring only once. This specimen comes from a study of PD-L1 blockade in urothelial cancer. The material was PBMCs, obtained around atezolizumab (anti-PD-L1) treatment. The chain has TRBV11-3 and TRBJ2-1; tentatively, D is TRBD2 (6 bases). This receptor was identified in a man aged 65 to 79 with urothelial cancer. This CDR3 reads CASSLTPGASEQFF. In DNA form, the CDR3 reads TGTGCCAGCAGCTTAACCCCGGGAGCCAGTGAGCAGTTCTTC.